This entry describes one T cell receptor (beta chain). One end of the junction varies from germline; a read error may be responsible. TCRdb keeps only in-frame clones here, not all; method: immunoSEQ multiplex PCR. The table shows about 72,000 clones, with roughly 86% occurring only once. These data come from a study of OX40 agonist ivuxolimab in advanced cancers. The overall study: As their treatment, patients were administered ivuxolimab, an agonistic anti-OX40 (CD134) antibody. Administration of intravenous ivuxolimab to patients occurred every 2 weeks at 0.01 to 10 mg/kg.

The sequence derives from an adult with an advanced solid tumor such as melanoma, head and neck, liver or kidney cancer. This specimen consisted of CD4+ or CD8+ T cells sorted from blood, obtained in a trial of the OX40 agonist ivuxolimab.

Here the CDR3 reads CASSQYTREVF. The DNA for the CDR3 is TGTGCCAGCAGCCAATATACCCGGGAGGTCTTT. The J gene is TRBJ1-1, the V gene TRBV11-2; D is unclear. Germline CDR1 is SGHAT and CDR2 is FQNNGV. The CDR3 is made up of 11 amino acids. Full variable domain (remainder filled in from reference TRBV11-2 and TRBJ1-1): EAGVAQSPRYKIIEKRQSVAFWCNPISGHATLYWYQQILGQGPKLLIQFQNNGVVDDSQLPKDRFSAERLKGVDSTLKIQPAKLEDSAVYLCASSQYTREVFGQGTRLTVV.